The 10 T cell receptor beta chains below all came from one sample that was sequenced in a study of blood T cell repertoires in COVID-19. Measured with immunoSEQ multiplex PCR; TCRdb has only the in-frame clones, and not every one. The sample comprises roughly 180,000 clones, roughly four fifths of which are singletons, and roughly 10% rests with the top ten. Sequencing was performed on PBMCs or T cells enriched from blood (not recorded which). These receptors were obtained from a man between 35 and 55 years old who had recovered from COVID-19.

Here the CDR3 DNA reads TGTGCCAGCTCGCCTACAGGGGATGGAGAGACCCAGTACTTC. This translates into CASSPTGDGETQYF. The chain carries TRBV18 and TRBJ2-5; 7 bases align to TRBD1. Germline lookup yields CDR1 KGHSH and CDR2 LQKENI. V was clipped by 6 bases and J by 4 bases; unmatched bases: 8. This CDR3 region has 14 residues.

This CDR3 reads CASSPTPYRASGNTIYF. The CDR3 coding sequence is TGTGCCAGCAGTCCGACACCTTACAGGGCCTCTGGAAACACCATATATTTT. The J gene is TRBJ1-3, the V gene TRBV27; weak D call: TRBD1 (6 bases). Deletions cut 5 bases from V and 0 bases from J, with 17 bases between. This CDR3 contains 17 residues. The germline gives CDR1 MNHEY, CDR2 SMNVEV (reference sequence).

This chain joins TRBV7-2 and TRBJ1-5; D gene unclear. V was cut by 1 base and J by 4 bases, with 11 bases left in between. Germline CDR1 is SGHTA and CDR2 is FQGNSA. This CDR3 is built from 15 residues. This CDR3 reads CASSLVATANQPQHF. DNA for the CDR3: TGTGCCAGCAGCTTAGTGGCCACAGCTAATCAGCCCCAGCATTTT.

V and J are TRBV27 and TRBJ2-1; TRBD1 might be the D (5 bases). CDR3 size: 13 residues. Germline V lookup: CDR1 MNHEY, CDR2 SMNVEV (reference sequence). The ends were cut back, 10 bases at V and 5 bases at J, with 15 bases in the middle. CDR3 in DNA: TGTGCCACCGCAGGGTACCTACACAATGAGCAGTTCTTC. Protein: CATAGYLHNEQFF.

The CDR3 nucleotides read TGTGCCAGCACTCCCGGCACAGGGGTCGAGCAGTACTTC. Amino acid sequence: CASTPGTGVEQYF. The chain links TRBV12-3 or TRBV12-4 to TRBJ2-7, with 7 bases aligning to TRBD1. This CDR3 is built from 13 residues. J gave up 6 bases and V 7 bases, and 9 bases lay outside the gene matches.

This chain links TRBV5-1 with TRBJ2-7, with D possibly matching TRBD1 (5 bases). Germline CDR1 SGHRS, CDR2 YFSETQ. V gave up 0 bases and J gave up 4 bases, with 5 bases separating them. The CDR3 is made up of 12 amino acids. This CDR3 is CASSLDRYEQYF. Here the CDR3 DNA reads TGCGCCAGCAGCTTGGACAGGTACGAGCAGTACTTC.

The chain combines TRBV7-2 with TRBJ2-7, with TRBD2 matching 8 bases. With V trimmed by 4 bases and J by 5 bases, 7 bases remained unmatched. The CDR3 spans 14 residues. Germline loops: CDR1 SGHTA, CDR2 FQGNSA. CDR3 in amino acids: CASSSTPGLDEQYF. DNA for the CDR3: TGTGCCAGCAGCTCAACACCGGGACTAGACGAGCAGTACTTC.

The J gene is TRBJ1-1, the V gene TRBV28, with 11 bases that match TRBD1. V was pared by 6 bases and J by 8 bases, with 11 bases of the junction left unmatched. The CDR3 length is 15 residues. The germline CDR1 and CDR2 sequences are MDHEN and SYDVKM. Written as DNA, the CDR3 is TGTGCCAGCAGCAGACACGGACAGGGGGCTTTGGAAGCTTTCTTT. Protein product: CASSRHGQGALEAFF.

This sequence joins TRBV25-1 and TRBJ1-4; the D gene is possibly TRBD1 (6 bases). The length of the CDR3 is 15 residues. Germline-derived CDR1 and CDR2 are MGHDK and SYGVNS. V dropped 1 base and J dropped 9 bases, with 15 bases sitting between them. CDR3 amino acids: CASSESGTGRQKLFF. The DNA of the CDR3 is TGTGCCAGCAGTGAATCGGGCACAGGGAGACAAAAACTGTTTTTT. The whole variable domain, remainder taken from reference TRBV25-1 and TRBJ1-4, is EADIYQTPRYLVIGTGKKITLECSQTMGHDKMYWYQQDPGMELHLIHYSYGVNSTEKGDLSSESTVSRIRTEHFPLTLESARPSHTSQYLCASSESGTGRQKLFFGSGTQLSVL.

V and J are TRBV5-1 and TRBJ2-1; D is possibly TRBD2 (5 bases). This CDR3 spans 15 amino acids. Trimming left V 4 bases short and J 5 bases short, with 16 bases between. CDR1 and CDR2 (germline): SGHRS, YFSETQ. CDR3 loop: CASSPPGSGHNEQFF. CDR3 DNA sequence: TGCGCCAGCAGCCCGCCGGGCAGCGGCCACAATGAGCAGTTCTTC. Complete variable domain (other parts from reference TRBV5-1 and TRBJ2-1): KAGVTQTPRYLIKTRGQQVTLSCSPISGHRSVSWYQQTPGQGLQFLFEYFSETQRNKGNFPGRFSGRQFSNSRSEMNVSTLELGDSALYLCASSPPGSGHNEQFFGPGTRLTVL.